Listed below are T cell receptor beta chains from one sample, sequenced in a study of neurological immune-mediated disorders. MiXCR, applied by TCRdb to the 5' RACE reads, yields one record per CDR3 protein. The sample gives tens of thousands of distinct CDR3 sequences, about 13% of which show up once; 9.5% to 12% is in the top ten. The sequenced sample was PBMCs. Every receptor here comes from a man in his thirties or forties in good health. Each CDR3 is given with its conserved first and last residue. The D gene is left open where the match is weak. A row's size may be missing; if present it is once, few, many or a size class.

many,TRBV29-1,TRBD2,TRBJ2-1,TGCAGCGTTAACCCTACTAGCGGGATAGGGAATGAGCAGTTCTTC,CSVNPTSGIGNEQFF
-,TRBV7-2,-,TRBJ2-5,TGTGCCAGCAGCCTTTGGGGCGGGGCCGGGAATAACCAAGAGACCCAGTACTTC,CASSLWGGAGNNQETQYF
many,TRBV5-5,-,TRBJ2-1,TGTGCCAGCAGCTTGGAAGGGGTCTCCTACAATGAGCAGTTCTTC,CASSLEGVSYNEQFF
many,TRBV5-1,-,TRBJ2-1,TGCGCCAGCAGATCCGGAGGGGGTGAGCAGTTCTTC,CASRSGGGEQFF
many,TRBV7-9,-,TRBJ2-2,TGTGCCAGCAGCTTAGTAAATGCCGGGGAGCTGTTTTTT,CASSLVNAGELFF
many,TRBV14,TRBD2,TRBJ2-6,TGTGCCAGCAGCCAAGGATCACTAGCGGATGGGGCCAACGTCCTGACTTTC,CASSQGSLADGANVLTF
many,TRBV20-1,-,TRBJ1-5,TGCAGTGCTATTACGGGTCCCCGGGGCAATCAGCCCCAGCATTTT,CSAITGPRGNQPQHF
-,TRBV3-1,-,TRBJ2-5,TGTGCCAGCAGCCAGGATTGTACAGCTTACCAAGAGTCCCAGTACTTC,CASSQDCTAYQESQYF
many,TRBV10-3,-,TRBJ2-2,TGTGCCATCCGGGGACAGGGTTGGGTAGCGGGAGCTCCAGCCGGGGAGCTGTTTTTT,CAIRGQGWVAGAPAGELFF
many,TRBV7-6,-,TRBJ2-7,TGTGCCAGCAGCCCTCGTGGGGCCTCCTACGAGCAGTACTTC,CASSPRGASYEQYF